The source of this TCR beta chain is a study of molecular identifiers for immune sequencing clone quantification. About the study: The replicates split RNA from approximately 22,000 or 94,000 naive CD8 cells five ways and sequenced four. Study-wide results and caveats: Effector cells kept over 97% of their molecules in clones above 20 RNA copies, while naive cells kept under 1% there.

TCRdb analysed the PCR reads with MiXCR anew, one entry per CDR3 protein. The table has about 630,000 distinct CDR3 sequences, 25% seen once. This CDR3 contains 15 residues. Per the germline V gene, CDR1 is MNHEY and CDR2 is SMNVEV (reference sequence). The V end was cut by 2 bases, the J end by 2 bases, with 11 bases between. Naive CD8 library inputs spanned about 17,000 to 1,100,000 sorted cells and 10%, 30% or 50% RNA. When naive CD8 T cells were sorted, they were gated as CD8+CD4-CCR7+CD45RA+. On this clonotype: Its specificity is not known.

The rearrangement uses TRBV27 and TRBJ2-3, with a tentative D call TRBD1 (7 bases). The sample was naive CD8+ T cells from blood, with Jurkat cell RNA spiked in. The subset here: FACS-sorted CD8+CD4-CCR7+CD45RA+ naive T cells. This clonotype was obtained from a human donor in good health. Some libraries in this study had Jurkat cell RNA spiked in. The CDR3: CASSLAGQFTDTQYF. The CDR3 coding sequence is TGTGCCAGCAGTTTAGCGGGACAGTTCACAGATACGCAGTATTTT.